Included here is one T cell receptor beta chain sequence, with context. Antigen: not known. PCR used 60 Vbeta primers and 13 Jbeta primers. Only in-frame clones appear in the TCRdb table, and some are missing; sequencing was by immunoSEQ multiplex PCR. Here the sample table reports about 150,000 clones. The sample comes from a study of cytomegalovirus exposure and HLA in healthy donors. Study-wide background: The Caucasian-associated ancestry cluster held over 80% of 398 genotyped donors.

This CDR3 has 15 amino acids. Trimming at V came to 0 bases and at J to 7 bases, leaving 8 bases not matched to a gene. Germline V gene sequence: CDR1 LGHNA, CDR2 YNFKEQ. General study results and limits: Cytomegalovirus-associated status was assigned to approximately 160 TCR beta chains. Association with HLA alleles at 0.05 false discovery rate was found for 16,951 TCR beta sequences in a later analysis.

The sequence was collected from a woman aged 45 to 65 in good health and CMV-seronegative. The chain uses TRBV4-2 and TRBJ2-5, with 7 bases that match TRBD2. The material sequenced was PBMCs. The CDR3 is CASSQDRWGGVTQYF. The CDR3 DNA is TGTGCCAGCAGCCAAGATCGGTGGGGGGGGGTGACCCAGTACTTC.